This T cell receptor (beta chain) was found in a study of blood T cell repertoires in COVID-19. Study-wide context: The cDNA or gDNA used as material had been derived from T cells, B-cell-depleted T cells, or PBMCs.

Methods used by the authors: For nucleated cells, counts were estimated from reference gene primer amplification. TCRdb's copy holds only in-frame clones and misses some; the assay was immunoSEQ multiplex PCR. V and J calls and clone size come straight from that table; D and trimming were deduced from the DNA. The data contain a few hundred thousand clones, approximately 86% of them singletons. Germline-derived CDR1 and CDR2 are SGHTA and FQGNSA. V trimming: 5 bases; J trimming: 2 bases; junction bases outside the gene matches: 7. The CDR3 length is 15 residues. The chain recombines TRBV7-2 with TRBJ2-3, with 7 bases lining up with TRBD1. Sample: peripheral blood. This clonotype originated in a woman under 30 with acute or convalescent COVID-19. The CDR3 sequence: CASSPRDRVTDTQYF. The CDR3 DNA follows: TGTGCCAGCAGCCCCCGGGACAGAGTCACAGATACGCAGTATTTT.